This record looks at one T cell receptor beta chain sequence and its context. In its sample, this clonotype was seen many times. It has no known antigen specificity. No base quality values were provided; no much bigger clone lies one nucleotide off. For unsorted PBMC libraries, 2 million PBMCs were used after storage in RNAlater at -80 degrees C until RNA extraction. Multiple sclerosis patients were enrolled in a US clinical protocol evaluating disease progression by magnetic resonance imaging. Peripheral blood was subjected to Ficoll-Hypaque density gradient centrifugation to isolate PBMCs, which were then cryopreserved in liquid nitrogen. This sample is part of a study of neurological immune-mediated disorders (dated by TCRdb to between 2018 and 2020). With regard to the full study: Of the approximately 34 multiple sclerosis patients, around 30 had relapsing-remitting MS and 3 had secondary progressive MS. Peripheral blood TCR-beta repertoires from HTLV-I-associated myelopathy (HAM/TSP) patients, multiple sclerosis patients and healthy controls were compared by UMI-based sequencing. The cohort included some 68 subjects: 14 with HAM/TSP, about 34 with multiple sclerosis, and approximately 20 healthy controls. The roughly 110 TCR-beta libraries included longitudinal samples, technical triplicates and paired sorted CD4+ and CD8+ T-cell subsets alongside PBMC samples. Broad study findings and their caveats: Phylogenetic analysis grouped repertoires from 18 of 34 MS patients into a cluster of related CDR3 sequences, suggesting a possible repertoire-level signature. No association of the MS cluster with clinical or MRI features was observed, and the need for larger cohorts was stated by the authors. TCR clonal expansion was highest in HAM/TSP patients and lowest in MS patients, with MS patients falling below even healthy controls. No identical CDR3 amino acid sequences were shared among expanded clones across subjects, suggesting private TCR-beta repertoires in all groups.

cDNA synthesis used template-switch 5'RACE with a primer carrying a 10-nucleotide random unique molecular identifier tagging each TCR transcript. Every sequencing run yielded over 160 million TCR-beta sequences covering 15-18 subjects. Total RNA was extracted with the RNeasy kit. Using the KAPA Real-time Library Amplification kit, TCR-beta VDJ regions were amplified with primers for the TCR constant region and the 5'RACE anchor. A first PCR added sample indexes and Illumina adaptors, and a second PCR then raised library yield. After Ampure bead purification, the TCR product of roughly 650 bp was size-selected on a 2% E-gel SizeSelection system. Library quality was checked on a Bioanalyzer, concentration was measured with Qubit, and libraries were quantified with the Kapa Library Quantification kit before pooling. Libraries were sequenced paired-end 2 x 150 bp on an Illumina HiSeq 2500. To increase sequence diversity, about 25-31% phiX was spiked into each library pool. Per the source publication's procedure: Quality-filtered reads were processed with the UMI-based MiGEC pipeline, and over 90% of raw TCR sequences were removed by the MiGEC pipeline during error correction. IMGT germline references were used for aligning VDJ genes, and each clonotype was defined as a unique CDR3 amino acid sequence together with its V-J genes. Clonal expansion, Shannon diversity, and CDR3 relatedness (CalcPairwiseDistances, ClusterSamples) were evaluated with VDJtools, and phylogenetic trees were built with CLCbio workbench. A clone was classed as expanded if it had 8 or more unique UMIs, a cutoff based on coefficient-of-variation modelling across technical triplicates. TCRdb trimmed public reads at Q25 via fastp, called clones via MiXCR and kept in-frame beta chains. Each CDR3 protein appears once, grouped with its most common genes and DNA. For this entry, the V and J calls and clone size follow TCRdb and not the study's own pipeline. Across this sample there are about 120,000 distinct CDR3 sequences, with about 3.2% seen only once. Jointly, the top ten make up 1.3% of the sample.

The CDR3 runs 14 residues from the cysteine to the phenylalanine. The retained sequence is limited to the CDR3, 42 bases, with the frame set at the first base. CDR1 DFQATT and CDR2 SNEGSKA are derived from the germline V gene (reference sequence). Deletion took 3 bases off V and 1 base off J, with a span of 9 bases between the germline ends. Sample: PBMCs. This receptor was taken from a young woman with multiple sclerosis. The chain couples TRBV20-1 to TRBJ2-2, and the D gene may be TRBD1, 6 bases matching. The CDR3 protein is CSASGTRNTGELFF. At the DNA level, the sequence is TGCAGTGCTAGTGGGACAAGGAACACCGGGGAGCTGTTTTTT.